One sample yielded the 16 T cell receptor beta chains listed below, sequenced in a study of technical replicates of blood from four donors. Sequencing was performed with immunoSEQ multiplex PCR; in TCRdb, only in-frame clones are kept and a portion is missing. The table has approximately 70,000 clones, 95% seen once. The sequenced sample consisted of T cells isolated from PBMCs. These receptors all stem from a human donor in good health.

V is TRBV2 and J is TRBJ1-5; TRBD1 matches at 8 bases. Germline values: CDR1 SNHLY, CDR2 FYNNEI. The CDR3 is 16 residues long. V was clipped by 4 bases and J by 1 base; unmatched bases: 6. CDR3 nucleotide sequence: TGTGCCAGCAGTGCCCAGGGGGCATCGAGCAATCAGCCCCAGCATTTT. Translation: CASSAQGASSNQPQHF.

V usage is TRBV7-9 and J usage is TRBJ1-2; 7 bases align to TRBD1. Germline CDR1 SEHNR, CDR2 FQNEAQ (reference sequence). The CDR3 is made up of 14 amino acids. Unmatched junction bases numbered 3, after V lost 2 bases and J lost 3 bases. The CDR3 bases are TGTGCCAGCAGCTTAACAGGGGAGGACTATGGCTACACCTTC. Its translation: CASSLTGEDYGYTF.

This chain connects TRBV6-5 to TRBJ1-1; 7 nucleotides agree with TRBD1. Germline CDR1 reads MNHEY; CDR2 reads SVGAGI. The V and J ends lost 7 bases and 4 bases, in that order; junction bases with no gene match: 9. The CDR3 is 14 residues long. CDR3 sequence: CASTRQGFGTEAFF. Written as DNA, the CDR3 is TGTGCCAGCACAAGACAGGGCTTCGGCACTGAAGCTTTCTTT.

The chain combines TRBV7-2 with TRBJ2-1, with TRBD2 matching over 9 bases. V dropped 4 bases and J dropped 7; count of bases not matched to a gene: 14. Germline CDR1 is SGHTA and CDR2 is FQGNSA. The CDR3 covers 17 residues. This CDR3 reads CASSSTVRGREGNEQFF. CDR3 sequence (DNA): TGTGCCAGCAGCTCAACCGTCCGAGGGCGGGAGGGGAATGAGCAGTTCTTC.

CDR3 sequence: CASIQAPGQNEKLFF. CDR3 in DNA: TGCGCCAGCATCCAAGCCCCGGGACAGAATGAAAAACTGTTTTTT. V is TRBV5-1 and J is TRBJ1-4, with 7 bases aligning to TRBD1. Germline values: CDR1 SGHRS, CDR2 YFSETQ. V shed 6 bases, J shed 5 bases, and the junction held 10 bases outside the gene matches. The CDR3 is made up of 15 amino acids.

The J gene is TRBJ1-5, the V gene TRBV10-3, with 8 bases that match TRBD1. CDR1 and CDR2 from the germline V gene are ENHRY and SYGVKD. The CDR3 sequence is 17 residues long. Trimming took 2 bases from V and 5 from J; bases not matched to a gene: 11. The CDR3 here is CAISEASPGQVDQPQHF. The CDR3 nucleotides read TGTGCCATCAGTGAGGCGAGTCCGGGACAGGTCGATCAGCCCCAGCATTTT.

The V gene is TRBV7-8, the J gene TRBJ2-5, with D perhaps matching TRBD2 (6 bases). CDR1 and CDR2 (germline): SGHVS, FQNEAQ. V shed 1 base and J shed 2 bases, with 8 bases lying between them. This CDR3 region has 14 residues. CDR3 in amino acids: CASSLESGQETQYF. The CDR3 nucleotides read TGTGCCAGCAGCTTAGAGAGCGGGCAAGAGACCCAGTACTTC.

The V gene is TRBV2, the J gene TRBJ1-5; D is unresolved. Germline CDR1 and CDR2: SNHLY and FYNNEI. V lost 3 bases to trimming and J lost 4 bases, with 7 bases between them. The CDR3 totals 13 residues. The CDR3 sequence is CASSDRQNQPQHF. The CDR3 nucleotides are TGTGCCAGCAGTGACAGGCAGAATCAGCCCCAGCATTTT.

The table lists this clone with a count of one. The rearrangement joins TRBV9 to TRBJ1-6, with 9 bases lining up with TRBD1. There are 16 residues in the CDR3. CDR1 SGDLS and CDR2 YYNGEE come from the germline V gene. V was clipped by 0 bases and J by 9 bases; unmatched bases: 7. In nucleotides, the CDR3 is TGTGCCAGCAGCGTAGCTTCGGGACAGGGCGGTTCACCCCTCCACTTT. Protein: CASSVASGQGGSPLHF.

The J gene is TRBJ1-1, the V gene TRBV6-6, with TRBD1 identical over 8 bases. CDR1 and CDR2 (germline): MNHNY, SVGAGI (reference sequence). The CDR3 is made up of 16 amino acids. J was trimmed by 3 bases and V by 6 bases; bases with no gene match: 12. CDR3 in amino acids: CASRRPGQAIDTEAFF. The DNA of the CDR3 is TGTGCCAGCAGGCGTCCGGGACAGGCTATTGACACTGAAGCTTTCTTT.

This chain links TRBV5-1 with TRBJ2-2, with D possibly matching TRBD1 (6 bases). CDR1 and CDR2 from the germline V gene are SGHRS and YFSETQ. The CDR3 extends over 15 amino acids. Trimming shortened V by 3 bases and J by 4 bases, and 13 bases separated the two germline ends. As DNA, the CDR3 is TGCGCCAGCAGCTCGTACAGGGACCGCACCGGGGAGCTGTTTTTT. Translated: CASSSYRDRTGELFF.

The gene calls are TRBV5-1 and TRBJ2-1, with 8 bases fitting TRBD2. The CDR3 length is 15 residues. The trim removed 0 bases at V and 5 bases at J, leaving 4 bases unmatched. Per germline, CDR1 SGHRS and CDR2 YFSETQ. The DNA for the CDR3 is TGCGCCAGCAGCTTGGTGCGGGGGGCGAACAATGAGCAGTTCTTC. Protein product: CASSLVRGANNEQFF.

The gene calls are TRBV19 and TRBJ2-7; D gene uncertain. Germline assignment: CDR1 LNHDA and CDR2 SQIVND (reference sequence). The CDR3 is 14 residues long. Trimming took 5 bases from V and 0 from J, leaving 11 bases between them. The CDR3 reads CASSSVLVSYEQYF. CDR3 nucleotide sequence: TGTGCCAGTAGTTCGGTCCTTGTCTCCTACGAGCAGTACTTC.

V gene TRBV28 combines with J gene TRBJ1-5; possibly TRBD1 for D (6 bases). Germline V gene sequence: CDR1 MDHEN, CDR2 SYDVKM. Trimming pared 6 bases from V and 4 bases from J, leaving 10 bases between. The CDR3 extends over 13 amino acids. CDR3: CASRDSWNQPQHF. DNA of the CDR3: TGTGCCAGCAGGGACAGTTGGAATCAGCCCCAGCATTTT.

J is TRBJ2-5 and V is TRBV9, with D unresolved. The CDR3 loop spans 13 amino acids. Trimming left V 3 bases short and J 2 bases short, with 8 bases between. Germline CDR1 is SGDLS and CDR2 is YYNGEE. CDR3 coding DNA: TGTGCCAGCAGCGCGCCAACTCAAGAGACCCAGTACTTC. This sequence encodes CASSAPTQETQYF.

J is TRBJ1-5 and V is TRBV19, with D unresolved. The ends were cut back, 2 bases at V and 0 bases at J, with 11 bases in the middle. CDR3 size: 16 residues. Germline V CDR1 and CDR2: LNHDA, SQIVND (reference sequence). The CDR3 bases are TGTGCCAGTAGTATACTGGCCGATAATAGCAATCAGCCCCAGCATTTT. Protein product: CASSILADNSNQPQHF.